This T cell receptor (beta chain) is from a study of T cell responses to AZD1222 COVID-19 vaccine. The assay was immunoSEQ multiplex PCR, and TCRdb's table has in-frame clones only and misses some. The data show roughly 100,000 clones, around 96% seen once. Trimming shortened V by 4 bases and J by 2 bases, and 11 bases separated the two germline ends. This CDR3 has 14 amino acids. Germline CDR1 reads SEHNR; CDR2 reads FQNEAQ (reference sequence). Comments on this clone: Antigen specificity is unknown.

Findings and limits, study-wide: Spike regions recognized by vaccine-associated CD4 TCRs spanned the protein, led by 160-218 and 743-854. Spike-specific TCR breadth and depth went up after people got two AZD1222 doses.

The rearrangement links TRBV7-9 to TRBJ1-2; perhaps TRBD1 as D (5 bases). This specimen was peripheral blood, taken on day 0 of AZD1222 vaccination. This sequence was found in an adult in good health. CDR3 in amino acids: CASSSLQENYGYTF. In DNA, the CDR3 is TGTGCCAGCAGCTCCTTACAGGAGAACTATGGCTACACCTTC.